One and the same sample provided the 15 T cell receptor beta chains below, sequenced in a study of blood T cells in healthy people across ages. Through a sample-barcoded 5' primer and a J-beta primer mix, a second PCR was run for roughly 7 to 12 cycles. From the 5' RACE reads, TCRdb called clonotypes with MiXCR, one entry per CDR3 protein. The sample consists of some 1.7 million distinct CDR3 sequences, roughly 28% of them appearing once. The material sequenced was blood. The receptors stem from a woman aged 30 to 39 in good health.

The chain has TRBV20-1 and TRBJ2-3, with D uncertain. Germline V gene data show CDR1 as DFQATT and CDR2 as SNEGSKA (reference sequence). The CDR3 extends over 13 amino acids. Trimming pared 7 bases from V and 0 bases from J, leaving 11 bases between. CDR3 coding DNA: TGCAGTGTCACCATGACTAGCACAGATACGCAGTATTTT. Translating it yields CSVTMTSTDTQYF.

This clonotype was seen a few times. The chain employs TRBV20-1 and TRBJ1-1; D unclear. The CDR3 covers 14 residues. V gave up 3 bases and J gave up 2 bases, with 13 bases separating them. From germline, CDR1 is DFQATT and CDR2 SNEGSKA (reference sequence). CDR3 residues: CSARPDRDNTEAFF. For the CDR3, the DNA is TGCAGTGCTAGGCCCGATCGGGATAACACTGAAGCTTTCTTT.

CDR3 in amino acids: CASSYQGVNNEQFF. DNA of the CDR3: TGTGCCAGCAGTTACCAGGGGGTCAACAATGAGCAGTTCTTC. J is TRBJ2-1 and V is TRBV6-5, with 7 nucleotides matching TRBD1. CDR1 MNHEY and CDR2 SVGAGI come from the germline V gene. Trimming removed 2 bases from V and 5 bases from J; junction bases left unmatched: 3. The CDR3 sequence is 14 residues long.

This clonotype was seen only a few times. The chain recombines TRBV15 with TRBJ2-7, with D possibly being TRBD1 (6 bases). This CDR3 comprises 14 residues. The V and J ends lost 0 bases and 3 bases respectively, with 9 bases between them. Germline CDR1 is LNHNV and CDR2 is YYDKDF (reference sequence). The CDR3 region has the DNA TGTGCCACCAGCAGAGAACAGGGCGGCTACGAGCAGTACTTC. Protein product: CATSREQGGYEQYF. Full variable domain (rest looked up from reference TRBV15 and TRBJ2-7): DAMVIQNPRYQVTQFGKPVTLSCSQTLNHNVMYWYQQKSSQAPKLLFHYYDKDFNNEADTPDNFQSRRPNTSFCFLDIRSPGLGDTAMYLCATSREQGGYEQYFGPGTRLTVT.

Turning to this clonotype: Here the CDR3 omits its conserved ending phenylalanine or tryptophan, so a read error is the likely source. This chain uses TRBV7-9 with TRBJ1-2; tentative D call: TRBD1 (5 bases). The ends were cut back, 0 bases at V and 4 bases at J, with 15 bases in the middle. Germline V lookup: CDR1 SEHNR, CDR2 FQNEAQ (reference sequence). The CDR3 has 16 residues. The CDR3 reads CASSLARTSGAYGYTL. Here the CDR3 DNA reads TGTGCCAGCAGCTTAGCGCGGACAAGTGGGGCCTATGGCTACACCTTA.

This clonotype has more than one count but fewer than ten. V usage is TRBV20-1 and J usage is TRBJ2-5; D remains ambiguous. This CDR3 is 12 amino acids long. V was clipped by 6 bases and J by 5 bases, with 13 bases between them. Germline V lookup: CDR1 DFQATT, CDR2 SNEGSKA (reference sequence). Here the CDR3 DNA reads TGCAGTGCCGAGTTCTCCTGGGAGACCCAGTACTTC. Encoded protein: CSAEFSWETQYF.

The DNA of the CDR3 is TGTGCCAGCAGCCAAACGGGACAGAACTCAGCCTACGAGCAGTACTTC. It encodes CASSQTGQNSAYEQYF. J is TRBJ2-7 and V is TRBV12-3 or TRBV12-4, with 7 bases fitting TRBD1. The CDR3 covers 16 residues. V was clipped by 6 bases and J by 2 bases; unmatched bases: 13.

In this sample, this clonotype turned up a few times. The chain links TRBV12-3 or TRBV12-4 to TRBJ1-2, with D tentatively TRBD1 (6 bases). The ends were cut back, 4 bases at V and 5 bases at J, with 23 bases in the middle. The CDR3 is made up of 17 amino acids. DNA of the CDR3: TGTGCCAGCAGTTCTAGGGTAGGGTTCAGGGGCCAGTATGGCTACACCTTC. The encoded protein is CASSSRVGFRGQYGYTF.

The chain has TRBV7-9 and TRBJ2-7; D tentatively reads TRBD1 or TRBD2 (5 bases each). CDR1 and CDR2 (germline): SEHNR, FQNEAQ (reference sequence). CDR3 size: 13 residues. Trimming cost V 0 bases and J 6 bases, with 9 bases left between them. The CDR3 reads CASSLARGAEQYF. The DNA for the CDR3 is TGTGCCAGCAGCTTAGCAAGAGGGGCCGAGCAGTACTTC.

The gene calls are TRBV7-2 and TRBJ2-1; 13 nucleotides line up with TRBD2. V shed 5 bases, J shed 12 bases, and the junction held 10 bases outside the gene matches. This CDR3 has 15 amino acids. The V gene's germline CDR1 is SGHTA and CDR2 FQGNSA. The chain's CDR3 is CASSAGGTSGIGQFF. DNA of the CDR3: TGTGCCAGCAGCGCTGGAGGGACTAGCGGGATCGGGCAGTTCTTC.

V usage is TRBV20-1 and J usage is TRBJ2-5; weak D call: TRBD2 (7 bases). Germline V gene sequence: CDR1 DFQATT, CDR2 SNEGSKA (reference sequence). V lost 3 bases and J 7 bases, leaving 24 bases between the germline ends. The CDR3 runs to 16 residues. CDR3 DNA sequence: TGCAGTGCTAGTGCTCGTGGGGGGGCATTGAGGGGGACCCAGTACTTC. Amino acid sequence: CSASARGGALRGTQYF.

In this sample, this clonotype turned up many times. V is TRBV6-5 and J is TRBJ1-2, with 7 bases lining up with TRBD1. There are 12 residues in the CDR3. V was pared by 4 bases and J by 8 bases, with 4 bases of the junction left unmatched. Germline assignment: CDR1 MNHEY and CDR2 SVGAGI. CDR3 residues: CASSSGQRGYTF. CDR3 nucleotide sequence: TGTGCCAGCAGTTCGGGACAGCGCGGCTACACCTTC.

This clonotype has just a few counts. The chain carries TRBV7-6 and TRBJ2-2; D gene unclear. CDR1 SGHVS and CDR2 FNYEAQ come from the germline V gene. V dropped 5 bases and J dropped 0 bases, with 10 bases sitting between them. The CDR3 is made up of 15 amino acids. CDR3 sequence: CASSQAQANTGELFF. As DNA, the CDR3 is TGTGCCAGCAGCCAGGCCCAGGCGAACACCGGGGAGCTGTTTTTT.

The chain employs TRBV6-2 or TRBV6-3 and TRBJ2-1, with D unclear. Trimming took off 4 bases at V and 0 bases at J, with 10 bases between the two ends. The CDR3 runs 15 residues. Germline V gives CDR1 MNHEY, CDR2 SVGEGT. This chain's CDR3 is CASSFLDPSYNEQFF. In nucleotides, the CDR3 is TGTGCCAGCAGTTTTCTAGACCCCTCCTACAATGAGCAGTTCTTC.

A note on this clonotype: This CDR3 fails to terminate in the conserved phenylalanine or tryptophan, so it likely reflects a read error. The rearrangement joins TRBV5-1 to TRBJ1-2; no clear D. This CDR3 has 12 amino acids. With 1 base removed from V and 4 bases from J, the gap between germline ends came to 5 bases. Germline CDR1 reads SGHRS; CDR2 reads YFSETQ. In nucleotides, the CDR3 is TGCGCCAGCAGCTTGAAGGGCTATGGCTACACCGTC. Translating it yields CASSLKGYGYTV.